This entry lists 27 T cell receptor beta chains sequenced from one sample in a study of neoadjuvant nivolumab and ipilimumab in lung cancer. TCRdb's copy holds only in-frame clones and misses some; the assay was immunoSEQ multiplex PCR. The sample lists roughly 20,000 clones, 85% to 90% seen once, with 2.1% in the top ten. The sequences come from peripheral blood, collected before neoadjuvant nivolumab, alone or with ipilimumab. These receptors all come from an adult with non-small cell lung cancer.

DNA of the CDR3: TGTGCCAGCAGCTCCCAAATTCTATATGGCTACACCTTC. Encoded protein: CASSSQILYGYTF. The chain uses TRBV28 and TRBJ1-2; D unresolved. The CDR3 runs to 13 residues. Germline V CDR1 and CDR2: MDHEN, SYDVKM. Trimming cost V 6 bases and J 5 bases, with 13 bases left between them.

The chain combines TRBV7-2 with TRBJ1-5; 10 nucleotides line up with TRBD1. Trimming at V came to 3 bases and at J to 5 bases, leaving 1 base not matched to a gene. Per germline, CDR1 SGHTA and CDR2 FQGNSA. CDR3 length: 14 residues. CDR3 protein: CASSLTGGDQPQHF. The DNA for the CDR3 is TGTGCCAGCAGCTTGACAGGGGGCGATCAGCCCCAGCATTTT.

The rearrangement joins TRBV5-1 to TRBJ2-7; the match to TRBD2 covers 9 bases. Unmatched junction bases numbered 4, after V lost 2 bases and J lost 1 base. The CDR3 runs 15 residues. Germline V gene sequence: CDR1 SGHRS, CDR2 YFSETQ. CDR3 coding DNA: TGCGCCAGCAGCTTAGCGGGGGGCGAATCCTACGAGCAGTACTTC. Translation gives CASSLAGGESYEQYF.

The genes are TRBV7-9 and TRBJ1-2; no reliable D call. Germline V gives CDR1 SEHNR, CDR2 FQNEAQ (reference sequence). The ends were cut back, 5 bases at V and 4 bases at J, with 11 bases in the middle. CDR3 length equals 13 residues. The CDR3 bases are TGTGCCAGCAGCCTTGGACCGGCCTATGGCTACACCTTC. Translating it yields CASSLGPAYGYTF.

The genes are TRBV7-8 and TRBJ2-5; D gene uncertain. This CDR3 has 13 amino acids. The germline V gene has CDR1 SGHVS and CDR2 FQNEAQ. Trimming left V 5 bases short and J 2 bases short, with 9 bases between. The chain's CDR3 is CASSTRDQETQYF. The CDR3 DNA reads as TGTGCCAGCAGCACAAGGGATCAAGAGACCCAGTACTTC. The full variable domain, with the rest looked up from reference TRBV7-8 and TRBJ2-5, is GAGVSQSPRYKVAKRGQDVALRCDPISGHVSLFWYQQALGQGPEFLTYFQNEAQLDKSGLPSDRFFAERPEGSVSTLKIQRTQQEDSAVYLCASSTRDQETQYFGPGTRLLVL.

The chain has TRBV4-2 and TRBJ2-5, with 10 bases fitting TRBD2. Germline CDR1 and CDR2: LGHNA and YNFKEQ. The trim removed 4 bases at V and 4 bases at J, leaving 6 bases unmatched. This CDR3 contains 15 residues. The CDR3 DNA sequence: TGTGCCAGCAGCCTTCTGAGCGGGAGGGGAGAGACCCAGTACTTC. This translates into CASSLLSGRGETQYF.

The chain is built from TRBV28 and TRBJ2-1, with D hard to call. Germline loops: CDR1 MDHEN, CDR2 SYDVKM. The CDR3 consists of 15 residues. The V and J ends lost 5 bases and 0 bases respectively, with 11 bases between them. The CDR3 loop reads CASSISSNSYNEQFF. The CDR3 nucleotides are TGTGCCAGCAGTATATCTAGTAACTCCTACAATGAGCAGTTCTTC.

V and J are TRBV5-1 and TRBJ2-1; 8 bases are shared with TRBD2. Looked up from germline, CDR1 is SGHRS and CDR2 is YFSETQ. The CDR3 covers 15 residues. After removal of 7 bases from V and 9 bases from J, the junction contained 15 bases not matched to a gene. The CDR3 protein is CASSPGVSGEREQFF. As DNA, the CDR3 is TGCGCCAGCTCCCCGGGGGTTAGCGGGGAGCGTGAGCAGTTCTTC. The variable domain in full, with the rest retrieved from reference TRBV5-1 and TRBJ2-1, is KAGVTQTPRYLIKTRGQQVTLSCSPISGHRSVSWYQQTPGQGLQFLFEYFSETQRNKGNFPGRFSGRQFSNSRSEMNVSTLELGDSALYLCASSPGVSGEREQFFGPGTRLTVL.

This clone was seen a handful of times. The chain is built from TRBV28 and TRBJ1-2; tentative D call: TRBD1 (6 bases). This CDR3 comprises 14 residues. Trimming cost V 5 bases and J 4 bases, with 14 bases left between them. Looked up from germline, CDR1 is MDHEN and CDR2 is SYDVKM. Here the CDR3 DNA reads TGTGCCAGCAGTATCCACAGGGACGGCTATGGCTACACCTTC. Protein: CASSIHRDGYGYTF.

The chain employs TRBV7-9 and TRBJ2-7, with D maybe TRBD1 (6 bases). Germline V gene sequence: CDR1 SEHNR, CDR2 FQNEAQ (reference sequence). Deletions cut 5 bases from V and 3 bases from J, with 14 bases between. The CDR3 covers 14 residues. CDR3 in amino acids: CASSPVDRNYEQYF. The CDR3 DNA follows: TGTGCCAGCAGCCCGGTCGACAGGAACTACGAGCAGTACTTC.

This clone was counted a single time. The chain links TRBV7-9 to TRBJ1-1; a weak D match, TRBD1 (5 bases). This CDR3 has 14 residues. Trimming left V 7 bases short and J 9 bases short, with 21 bases between. Germline V gene lookup returns CDR1 SEHNR and CDR2 FQNEAQ (reference sequence). The CDR3 reads CASTAGGYSSQAFF. The CDR3 region has the DNA TGTGCCAGCACCGCGGGGGGGTACTCCTCTCAAGCTTTCTTT.

The chain couples TRBV7-8 to TRBJ2-1; 7 positions agree with TRBD2. The trim removed 1 base at V and 8 bases at J, leaving 8 bases unmatched. Per germline, CDR1 SGHVS and CDR2 FQNEAQ. This CDR3 comprises 15 residues. CDR3 sequence: CASSLGSGTFYEQFF. DNA of the CDR3: TGTGCCAGCAGCTTAGGGAGCGGGACCTTTTATGAGCAGTTCTTC.

This clone occurred a few times. This chain uses TRBV19 with TRBJ1-2; 7 positions match TRBD1. The germline V gene encodes CDR1 LNHDA and CDR2 SQIVND (reference sequence). The CDR3 is 14 residues long. V lost 7 bases to trimming and J lost 6 bases; unmatched junction nucleotides: 11. The CDR3 region has the DNA TGTGCCAGTAAGATTAGGACAGGCGAGGATGGCTACACCTTC. Residues: CASKIRTGEDGYTF.

This sequence joins TRBV2 and TRBJ2-1; weak D call: TRBD2 (6 bases). The CDR3 is made up of 13 amino acids. CDR1 is SNHLY and CDR2 is FYNNEI in the germline V gene. Trimming took off 8 bases at V and 6 bases at J, with 14 bases between the two ends. The CDR3 is CASDKEGGNEQFF. The CDR3 region has the DNA TGTGCCAGCGACAAAGAGGGAGGCAATGAGCAGTTCTTC.

J is TRBJ2-5 and V is TRBV10-3; a weak D match, TRBD1 (5 bases). V dropped 6 bases and J dropped 3 bases, with 17 bases sitting between them. The CDR3 covers 15 residues. Germline CDR1 and CDR2: ENHRY and SYGVKD. CDR3 region: CAISTDTGFEETQYF. DNA of the CDR3: TGTGCCATCAGCACGGACACGGGCTTTGAAGAGACCCAGTACTTC.

The V call is TRBV18, the J call TRBJ1-3, with D unclear. Trimming removed 0 bases from V and 4 bases from J, with 10 bases in between. Germline assignment: CDR1 KGHSH and CDR2 LQKENI. There are 15 residues in the CDR3. CDR3 nucleotide sequence: TGTGCCAGCTCACCACCTCGACCTCCCGGAAACACCATATATTTT. It codes for CASSPPRPPGNTIYF.

The chain uses TRBV11-3 and TRBJ2-7; D is ambiguous. V lost 0 bases to trimming and J lost 7 bases, with 10 bases between them. Germline CDR1 reads SGHNT; CDR2 reads YENEEA. The CDR3 length is 13 residues. The CDR3 loop reads CASSLDKWAEQYF. In nucleotides, the CDR3 is TGTGCCAGCAGCTTAGATAAATGGGCGGAGCAGTACTTC.

This chain connects TRBV29-1 to TRBJ2-1, with D perhaps matching TRBD2 (5 bases). Germline-derived CDR1 and CDR2 are SQVTM and ANQGSEA. V dropped 8 bases and J dropped 3 bases, with 11 bases sitting between them. The CDR3 is 12 residues long. This CDR3 is CSPQRLYNEQFF. DNA of the CDR3: TGCAGCCCCCAGCGGCTCTACAATGAGCAGTTCTTC.

Here the CDR3 DNA reads TGTGCCAGCAGTGAAGGGGCAGGGGATGACGAGCAGTACTTC. It encodes CASSEGAGDDEQYF. The V and J genes are TRBV25-1 and TRBJ2-7; D is perhaps TRBD1 (6 bases). The CDR3 loop spans 14 amino acids. Trimming took off 2 bases at V and 5 bases at J, with 13 bases between the two ends. Germline lookup yields CDR1 MGHDK and CDR2 SYGVNS.

This clone showed up just a few times. The chain couples TRBV5-1 to TRBJ2-5; 8 bases agree with TRBD1. V trimming: 4 bases; J trimming: 5 bases; junction bases outside the gene matches: 7. This CDR3 is built from 14 residues. Germline CDR1 reads SGHRS; CDR2 reads YFSETQ. CDR3 sequence: CASSPGTGLETQYF. Here the CDR3 DNA reads TGCGCCAGCAGCCCCGGGACAGGTTTGGAGACCCAGTACTTC.

The CDR3 bases are TGTGCCAGCTCACCAGCTCCCCTTTCTAGCGGGAGCCCCTACGAGCAGTACTTC. Its protein is CASSPAPLSSGSPYEQYF. The V call is TRBV18, the J call TRBJ2-7; 10 nucleotides line up with TRBD2. The CDR3 loop spans 18 amino acids. Losses at the gene ends were 2 bases for V and 2 bases for J; bases not matched to a gene: 12. Looked up from germline, CDR1 is KGHSH and CDR2 is LQKENI.

The genes are TRBV5-4 and TRBJ2-2, with 7 bases that match TRBD2. V trimming: 4 bases; J trimming: 2 bases; junction bases outside the gene matches: 5. This CDR3 spans 15 amino acids. Germline V gives CDR1 SGHNT, CDR2 YYREEE (reference sequence). The CDR3 sequence is CASSPSGINTGELFF. The CDR3 region has the DNA TGTGCCAGCAGCCCCAGCGGGATTAACACCGGGGAGCTGTTTTTT.

The V and J genes are TRBV7-2 and TRBJ2-7; 7 bases align to TRBD2. The CDR3 covers 13 residues. Germline trimming cut 3 bases from V and 4 bases from J; bases unmatched to any gene: 3. Germline V gene lookup returns CDR1 SGHTA and CDR2 FQGNSA. This chain's CDR3 is CASSFGGGYEQYF. The CDR3 bases are TGTGCCAGCAGCTTTGGGGGGGGTTACGAGCAGTACTTC.

The chain joins TRBV30 to TRBJ2-7; D not resolved. V gave up 3 bases and J gave up 7 bases, with 19 bases separating them. The CDR3 consists of 14 residues. Germline V gene data show CDR1 as GTSNPN and CDR2 as SVGIG (reference sequence). CDR3 amino acids: CAWRRQSILGEQYF. CDR3 DNA: TGTGCCTGGAGGAGACAATCGATTTTGGGGGAGCAGTACTTC.

V gene TRBV2 combines with J gene TRBJ2-5; no clear D gene. This CDR3 has 12 residues. Germline V gene sequence: CDR1 SNHLY, CDR2 FYNNEI. Trimming took off 4 bases at V and 5 bases at J, with 8 bases between the two ends. As DNA, the CDR3 is TGTGCCAGCAGTGGGTCGACGGAGACCCAGTACTTC. It codes for CASSGSTETQYF. Looking up the rest from reference TRBV2 and TRBJ2-5 gives the full variable domain: EPEVTQTPSHQVTQMGQEVILRCVPISNHLYFYWYRQILGQKVEFLVSFYNNEISEKSEIFDDQFSVERPDGSNFTLKIRSTKLEDSAMYFCASSGSTETQYFGPGTRLLVL.

This clone was found once. The chain recombines TRBV5-4 with TRBJ2-2; 10 nucleotides align to TRBD1. Germline trimming cut 2 bases from V and 6 bases from J; bases unmatched to any gene: 7. Germline CDR1 and CDR2: SGHNT and YYREEE (reference sequence). CDR3 length equals 16 residues. CDR3 amino acids: CASSLMDRGYAGELFF. DNA for the CDR3: TGTGCCAGCAGCTTAATGGACAGGGGGTACGCCGGGGAGCTGTTTTTT.

The V gene is TRBV29-1, the J gene TRBJ2-7, with TRBD2 matching over 9 bases. CDR3 length: 15 amino acids. CDR1 and CDR2 (germline): SQVTM, ANQGSEA. The V and J ends lost 1 base and 3 bases, in that order; junction bases with no gene match: 7. The CDR3 here is CSVEGSSGSVYEQYF. The DNA for the CDR3 is TGCAGCGTTGAAGGTAGTAGCGGGAGTGTCTACGAGCAGTACTTC.